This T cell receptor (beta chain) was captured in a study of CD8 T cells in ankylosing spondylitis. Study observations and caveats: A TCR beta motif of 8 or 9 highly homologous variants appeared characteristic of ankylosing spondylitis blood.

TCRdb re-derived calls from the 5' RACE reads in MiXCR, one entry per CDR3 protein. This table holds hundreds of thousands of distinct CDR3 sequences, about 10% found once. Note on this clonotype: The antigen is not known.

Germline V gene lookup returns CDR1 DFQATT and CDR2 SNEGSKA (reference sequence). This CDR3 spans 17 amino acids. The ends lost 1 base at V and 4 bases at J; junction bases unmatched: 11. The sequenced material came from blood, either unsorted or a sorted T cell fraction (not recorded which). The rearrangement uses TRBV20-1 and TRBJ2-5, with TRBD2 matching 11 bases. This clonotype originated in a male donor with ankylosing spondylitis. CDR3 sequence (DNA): TGCAGTGCTAGAGGCATAGCGGGAGGGACATTTATAGAGACCCAGTACTTC. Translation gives CSARGIAGGTFIETQYF.